This T cell receptor beta chain is from a study of CD8 T cells in Susac syndrome. The authors reverse transcribed 0.5 to 1 ug RNA with random hexamers. Using its own MiXCR run on the immunoSEQ multiplex PCR reads, TCRdb lists one record per CDR3 protein. The sample lists approximately 220,000 distinct CDR3 sequences, over 90% seen once, with around 0.08% in the top ten. This clonotype was seen only a few times. Its ends do not fully match the called genes, so a read error is possible. Germline assignment: CDR1 SSHAT and CDR2 FNYEAQ (reference sequence). This CDR3 spans 12 amino acids. From blood CD8+ and CD4+ T cells, TCR beta sequences were generated.

Sequencing was done on a sample of CD4+ T cells from PBMCs. This chain connects TRBV7-7 to TRBJ2-5; no clear D gene. This TCR was recovered from a human donor with multiple sclerosis. Here the CDR3 DNA reads TGTGCTAGCAGCTCCCCCCCAGGGACCCAGTACTTC. Translated: CASSSPPGTQYF.